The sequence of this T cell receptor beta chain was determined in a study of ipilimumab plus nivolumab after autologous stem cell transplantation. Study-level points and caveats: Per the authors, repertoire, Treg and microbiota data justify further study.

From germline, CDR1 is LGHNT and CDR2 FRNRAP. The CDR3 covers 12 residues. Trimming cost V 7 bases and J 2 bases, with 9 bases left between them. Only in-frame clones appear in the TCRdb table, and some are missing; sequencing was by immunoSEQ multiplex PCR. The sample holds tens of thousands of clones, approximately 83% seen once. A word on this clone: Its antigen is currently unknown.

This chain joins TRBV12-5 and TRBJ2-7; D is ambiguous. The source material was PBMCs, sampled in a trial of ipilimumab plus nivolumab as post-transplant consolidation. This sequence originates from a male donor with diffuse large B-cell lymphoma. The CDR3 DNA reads TGTGCTAGTGCCTTAGGGACCTACGAGCAGTACTTC. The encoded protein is CASALGTYEQYF.